The 27 T cell receptor beta chains below were found in one sample sequenced in a study of PD-1 blockade in classical Hodgkin lymphoma. Libraries were prepared by immunoSEQ multiplex PCR; TCRdb keeps only in-frame clonotypes and omits some of them. There are approximately 13,000 clones in the sample; 80% occur only once, and 24% lies in the top ten. Relapse after autologous stem cell transplantation occurred in every patient, and brentuximab vedotin exposure varied. This material consisted of peripheral blood mononuclear cells (PBMCs), taken at baseline. These receptors all come from a human donor with classical Hodgkin lymphoma.

The chain employs TRBV10-3 and TRBJ2-5; perhaps D is TRBD1 or TRBD2 (6 bases each). Germline-derived CDR1 and CDR2 are ENHRY and SYGVKD. Trimming took off 3 bases at V and 2 bases at J, with 13 bases between the two ends. This CDR3 spans 15 amino acids. CDR3 in amino acids: CAISEPRGGQETQYF. CDR3 sequence (DNA): TGTGCCATCAGTGAACCCAGGGGAGGTCAAGAGACCCAGTACTTC.

V usage is TRBV28 and J usage is TRBJ1-3; 8 nucleotides line up with TRBD1. Germline loops: CDR1 MDHEN, CDR2 SYDVKM. The junction had 2 bases not matched to a gene; V was cut back by 6 bases and J by 4 bases. The CDR3 runs to 13 residues. The CDR3 is CASRRTGGNTIYF. CDR3 coding DNA: TGTGCCAGCAGGCGGACAGGGGGAAACACCATATATTTT.

This clone was seen only once. The V gene is TRBV7-3, the J gene TRBJ1-1; D call uncertain. Deletions cut 6 bases from V and 0 bases from J, with 8 bases between. The CDR3 is 13 amino acids. Germline V gene data show CDR1 as SGHTA and CDR2 as FQGTGA. The CDR3 nucleotides are TGTGCCAGCAGATTTTCCCTGAACACTGAAGCTTTCTTT. It translates to CASRFSLNTEAFF.

V and J are TRBV5-6 and TRBJ1-5; 8 nucleotides line up with TRBD1. The CDR3 covers 13 residues. The germline CDR1 and CDR2 sequences are SGHDT and YYEEEE. After removal of 4 bases from V and 6 bases from J, the junction contained 3 bases not matched to a gene. The CDR3 loop reads CASSPGGTQPQHF. CDR3 coding DNA: TGTGCCAGCAGCCCAGGGGGCACTCAGCCCCAGCATTTT. Together with reference TRBV5-6 and TRBJ1-5, the CDR3 gives the full variable domain: DAGVTQSPTHLIKTRGQQVTLRCSPKSGHDTVSWYQQALGQGPQFIFQYYEEEERQRGNFPDRFSGHQFPNYSSELNVNALLLGDSALYLCASSPGGTQPQHFGDGTRLSIL.

The rearrangement links TRBV21-1 to TRBJ2-1; TRBD1 is the table's D call, not checked against the DNA. TRBV21-1 constitutes a pseudogene. The CDR3 is 16 amino acids. CDR3 bases: TGTGCCAGCAGCAAAGGGGGCTGGGGACAGGCCAATGAGCAGTTCTTC. This translates into CASSKGGWGQANEQFF.

This sequence joins TRBV11-2 and TRBJ1-2; perhaps TRBD1 as D (5 bases). CDR3 size: 14 residues. Trimming stripped 1 base from V and 4 bases from J, with 10 bases between. Germline V lookup: CDR1 SGHAT, CDR2 FQNNGV. CDR3 sequence: CASSLGTQGYGYTF. In nucleotides, the CDR3 is TGTGCCAGCAGCTTAGGGACCCAGGGCTATGGCTACACCTTC.

This CDR3 reads CASSRLGQGNTEAFF. The CDR3 DNA reads TGTGCCAGCTCACGCCTTGGGCAGGGGAACACTGAAGCTTTCTTT. The V call is TRBV18, the J call TRBJ1-1; the D gene is possibly TRBD1 (5 bases). The CDR3 spans 15 residues. The germline gives CDR1 KGHSH, CDR2 LQKENI. The V and J ends lost 4 bases and 1 base respectively, with 13 bases between them. Full variable domain (remainder filled in from reference TRBV18 and TRBJ1-1): NAGVMQNPRHLVRRRGQEARLRCSPMKGHSHVYWYRQLPEEGLKFMVYLQKENIIDESGMPKERFSAEFPKEGPSILRIQQVVRGDSAAYFCASSRLGQGNTEAFFGQGTRLTVV.

The rearrangement uses TRBV6-5 and TRBJ1-2; TRBD1 aligns across 10 bases. V dropped 7 bases and J dropped 6; count of bases not matched to a gene: 5. Germline CDR1 is MNHEY and CDR2 is SVGAGI. The CDR3 runs 13 residues. The CDR3 spells CASNFGTGDGYTF. The CDR3 DNA reads TGTGCCAGCAACTTCGGGACAGGGGATGGCTACACCTTC.

CDR3 amino acids: CASSLQGLGVETQYF. The CDR3 DNA reads as TGTGCCAGCAGCTTACAGGGGCTTGGGGTAGAGACCCAGTACTTC. The rearrangement joins TRBV7-2 to TRBJ2-5; D might be TRBD1 (6 bases). The CDR3 is 15 residues long. In germline, CDR1 is SGHTA, CDR2 FQGNSA. V was trimmed by 2 bases and J by 4 bases, leaving 14 bases between them.

Turning to this clone: Distinct nucleotide sequences in the sample also encode this CDR3. The chain combines TRBV7-2 with TRBJ1-3; no reliable D call. This CDR3 spans 14 amino acids. CDR1 and CDR2 (germline): SGHTA, FQGNSA. V lost 1 base and J lost 4, with 8 bases in between. The CDR3 is CASSLVGSGNTIYF. As DNA, the CDR3 is TGTGCCAGCAGCTTAGTGGGATCAGGAAACACCATATATTTT. Using reference TRBV7-2 and TRBJ1-3 for the parts outside the CDR3, the full variable domain is GAGVSQSPSNKVTEKGKDVELRCDPISGHTALYWYRQSLGQGLEFLIYFQGNSAPDKSGLPSDRFSAERTGGSVSTLTIQRTQQEDSAVYLCASSLVGSGNTIYFGEGSWLTVV.

The rearrangement uses TRBV19 and TRBJ1-1, with D perhaps TRBD1 (6 bases). CDR3 length: 14 amino acids. The germline V and J ends were trimmed by 3 bases and 4 bases, with 12 bases remaining between them. Germline V gives CDR1 LNHDA, CDR2 SQIVND (reference sequence). The CDR3 DNA reads as TGTGCCAGTAGTATTTTGGGGGCGGTCACTGAAGCTTTCTTT. This translates into CASSILGAVTEAFF.

V is TRBV6-5 and J is TRBJ1-1; no reliable D call. The CDR3 contains 15 residues. Germline V gene data show CDR1 as MNHEY and CDR2 as SVGAGI. Trimming stripped 0 bases from V and 0 bases from J, with 8 bases between. The CDR3 is CASSYSQRLNTEAFF. CDR3 nucleotides: TGTGCCAGCAGTTACTCGCAGCGGCTGAACACTGAAGCTTTCTTT.

This clone came up once. The V call is TRBV6-5, the J call TRBJ2-3; D not certain. The germline V and J ends were trimmed by 6 bases and 6 bases, with 10 bases remaining between them. The CDR3 is made up of 12 amino acids. Germline V gene data show CDR1 as MNHEY and CDR2 as SVGAGI. CDR3 DNA sequence: TGTGCCAGCAGAAACGAGCTGGATACGCAGTATTTT. Its protein product is CASRNELDTQYF.

This clone was counted a single time. The rearrangement joins TRBV10-3 to TRBJ2-5; 12 bases fit TRBD2. The CDR3 has 14 amino acids. Germline CDR1 ENHRY, CDR2 SYGVKD. V trimming: 6 bases; J trimming: 4 bases; junction bases outside the gene matches: 3. The CDR3 reads CAIRPSGGGETQYF. The CDR3 DNA reads as TGTGCCATCAGACCTAGCGGGGGGGGAGAGACCCAGTACTTC.

The chain employs TRBV12-5 and TRBJ1-5; no clear D gene. Germline CDR1 is LGHNT and CDR2 is FRNRAP. V was shortened by 6 bases and J by 2 bases, with 14 bases between the two germline ends. This CDR3 has 15 residues. The chain's CDR3 is CASGPMGNGNQPQHF. DNA for the CDR3: TGTGCTAGTGGCCCAATGGGTAATGGCAATCAGCCCCAGCATTTT.

About this clone itself: The junction does not match germline at one end; this may be a read error. J is TRBJ2-2 and V is TRBV27; 9 nucleotides match TRBD2. The CDR3 extends over 15 amino acids. Germline V lookup: CDR1 MNHEY, CDR2 SMNVEV (reference sequence). The DNA for the CDR3 is TGTGCCAGCAGTTTTGGCGGGACTAGCACCGGGGAGCCGTTTTTT. Translated: CASSFGGTSTGEPFF.

This chain joins TRBV11-3 and TRBJ2-5; TRBD2 agrees at 9 bases. After removal of 5 bases from V and 0 bases from J, the junction contained 4 bases not matched to a gene. Germline V gene data show CDR1 as SGHNT and CDR2 as YENEEA. This CDR3 has 15 amino acids. This CDR3 is CASSLSGGYQETQYF. CDR3 DNA: TGTGCCAGCAGCCTCAGCGGGGGGTACCAAGAGACCCAGTACTTC.

V is TRBV5-1 and J is TRBJ2-7; D unresolved. Trimming pared 3 bases from V and 2 bases from J, leaving 15 bases between. Germline CDR1 SGHRS, CDR2 YFSETQ. CDR3 length equals 15 residues. The DNA for the CDR3 is TGCGCCAGCAGCTCGCCCGGAGTAAACCCCTACGAGCAGTACTTC. The encoded protein is CASSSPGVNPYEQYF. The whole variable domain, remainder taken from reference TRBV5-1 and TRBJ2-7, is KAGVTQTPRYLIKTRGQQVTLSCSPISGHRSVSWYQQTPGQGLQFLFEYFSETQRNKGNFPGRFSGRQFSNSRSEMNVSTLELGDSALYLCASSSPGVNPYEQYFGPGTRLTVT.

The V gene is TRBV6-5, the J gene TRBJ2-7; no definite D call. Per germline, CDR1 MNHEY and CDR2 SVGAGI. V was cut by 2 bases and J by 2 bases, with 10 bases left in between. The CDR3 covers 14 residues. CDR3 residues: CASSYHDGTYEQYF. The CDR3 nucleotides read TGTGCCAGCAGTTACCATGACGGAACCTACGAGCAGTACTTC.

This sequence joins TRBV11-2 and TRBJ2-3; TRBD2 might be the D (6 bases). The CDR3 has 15 amino acids. Trimming removed 1 base at V and 1 base at J, with 9 bases between. In germline, CDR1 is SGHAT, CDR2 FQNNGV. CDR3: CASSLGGGGTDTQYF. In DNA, the CDR3 is TGTGCCAGCAGCTTAGGGGGCGGGGGCACAGATACGCAGTATTTT.

This clone was counted once. One junction end disagrees with the germline gene, perhaps due to a read error. J is TRBJ1-2 and V is TRBV7-3; D may be TRBD1 (6 bases). CDR3 size: 12 residues. The germline V gene encodes CDR1 SGHTA and CDR2 FQGTGA. CDR3 loop: CASTLTGRRYTF. The CDR3 DNA sequence: TGTGCCAGCACCTTAACAGGGAGGCGCTACACCTTC.

This rearrangement joins TRBV19 to TRBJ2-7; unclear D gene. The CDR3 extends over 13 amino acids. V lost 5 bases and J 5 bases, leaving 13 bases between the germline ends. CDR1 is LNHDA, CDR2 SQIVND, per germline (reference sequence). The chain's CDR3 is CASSVLLKDEQYF. CDR3 bases: TGTGCCAGTAGTGTACTCCTCAAAGACGAGCAGTACTTC.

The chain joins TRBV10-3 to TRBJ1-2; TRBD1 matches at 7 bases. Germline V lookup: CDR1 ENHRY, CDR2 SYGVKD. Trimming at V came to 8 bases and at J to 5 bases, leaving 8 bases not matched to a gene. The CDR3 has 13 residues. This chain's CDR3 is CAIAIGTAYGYTF. In nucleotides, the CDR3 is TGTGCCATCGCCATCGGGACAGCTTATGGCTACACCTTC.

This clone turned up a few times. CDR3 amino acids: CASSRQLGSPLHF. The DNA for the CDR3 is TGTGCCAGCTCACGACAGCTTGGTTCACCCCTCCACTTT. The V call is TRBV18, the J call TRBJ1-6; weak D call: TRBD1 (5 bases). V lost 4 bases, J lost 9 bases, and 10 bases lay in between. Germline V lookup: CDR1 KGHSH, CDR2 LQKENI. The CDR3 sequence is 13 residues long.

The gene calls are TRBV5-1 and TRBJ1-5; possibly TRBD1 for D (5 bases). Germline V gives CDR1 SGHRS, CDR2 YFSETQ. Trimming stripped 4 bases from V and 0 bases from J, with 11 bases between. This CDR3 region has 15 residues. This CDR3 reads CASSPGWGSNQPQHF. The CDR3 DNA sequence: TGCGCCAGCAGCCCAGGGTGGGGTAGCAATCAGCCCCAGCATTTT. The complete variable domain, with remaining parts taken from reference TRBV5-1 and TRBJ1-5, reads KAGVTQTPRYLIKTRGQQVTLSCSPISGHRSVSWYQQTPGQGLQFLFEYFSETQRNKGNFPGRFSGRQFSNSRSEMNVSTLELGDSALYLCASSPGWGSNQPQHFGDGTRLSIL.

The table lists this clone with a count of one. This sequence joins TRBV29-1 and TRBJ1-5, with D possibly matching TRBD1 (6 bases). Trimming stripped 4 bases from V and 3 bases from J, with 7 bases between. The CDR3 length is 12 residues. Germline CDR1 SQVTM, CDR2 ANQGSEA. In DNA form, the CDR3 reads TGCAGCGTTGGGGGGCCCAATCAGCCCCAGCATTTT. It codes for CSVGGPNQPQHF.

This clone showed up just once. For the CDR3, the DNA is TGTGCCAGCAGCTCAGACGGTGGTCGGGGTGAAAAACTGTTTTTT. It is translated as CASSSDGGRGEKLFF. J is TRBJ1-4 and V is TRBV7-2, with D uncertain. Germline values: CDR1 SGHTA, CDR2 FQGNSA. The CDR3 is 15 residues long. Trimming stripped 4 bases from V and 7 bases from J, with 16 bases between.